What follows are 30 T cell receptor beta chains derived from one specimen sequenced in a study of metastatic and nonmetastatic thyroid tumors. Patients underwent thyroid surgery, and none had received any treatment before it. With MiXCR, TCRdb called clones anew from the PCR reads. The top ten clones hold around 21% of a sample with about 21,000 clones, approximately 25% of them seen once. Sequenced sample: blood. The receptors derive from a female donor with papillary thyroid cancer or a benign thyroid nodule (not recorded which). Some clones in this sample may be carry-over from other donors' samples.

Only one count was recorded for this clone. The rearrangement links TRBV19 to TRBJ1-6; perhaps TRBD1 as D (6 bases). Germline V gene data show CDR1 as LNHDA and CDR2 as SQIVND (reference sequence). Trimming cost V 4 bases and J 10 bases, with 20 bases left between them. This CDR3 region has 16 residues. The CDR3 reads CASSTLAQGKDSPLHF. The CDR3, as DNA: TGTGCCAGTAGTACCCTCGCTCAGGGGAAGGACTCACCCCTCCACTTT. Combining the CDR3 with reference TRBV19 and TRBJ1-6 gives the whole variable domain DGGITQSPKYLFRKEGQNVTLSCEQNLNHDAMYWYRQDPGQGLRLIYYSQIVNDFQKGDIAEGYSVSREKKESFPLTVTSAQKNPTAFYLCASSTLAQGKDSPLHFGNGTRLTVT.

This clone was observed many times. CDR3: CASSRDGAAETQYF. The CDR3 region has the DNA TGTGCCAGCAGCCGGGACGGGGCGGCAGAGACCCAGTACTTC. The gene calls are TRBV11-2 and TRBJ2-5; D possibly uses TRBD1 or TRBD2 (5 bases each). Germline CDR1 SGHAT, CDR2 FQNNGV. Trimming took 5 bases from V and 4 from J, leaving 14 bases between them. This CDR3 has 14 amino acids.

V is TRBV11-3 and J is TRBJ1-4; a weak D match, TRBD1 (6 bases). V was trimmed by 5 bases and J by 3 bases, leaving 13 bases between them. This CDR3 contains 15 residues. Germline V lookup: CDR1 SGHNT, CDR2 YENEEA. In DNA, the CDR3 is TGTGCCAGCAGCCTTCGACAGGCGTCTAATGAAAAACTGTTTTTT. It translates to CASSLRQASNEKLFF.

V gene TRBV9 combines with J gene TRBJ2-7, with D possibly called TRBD1 or TRBD2 (6 bases each). Trimming took off 4 bases at V and 0 bases at J, with 14 bases between the two ends. The CDR3 covers 15 residues. Looked up from germline, CDR1 is SGDLS and CDR2 is YYNGEE. Written as DNA, the CDR3 is TGTGCCAGCAGCCGGGGGCGAGGGAGCTCCTACGAGCAGTACTTC. Translated: CASSRGRGSSYEQYF.

This clone was detected ten times or more. The rearrangement uses TRBV6-4 and TRBJ2-2, with D possibly matching TRBD2 (6 bases). Germline CDR1 is MRHNA and CDR2 is SNTAGT. V lost 3 bases and J lost 7, with 12 bases in between. This CDR3 has 14 residues. The chain's CDR3 is CASSEASEIGELFF. The CDR3 DNA reads as TGTGCCAGCAGTGAGGCTAGCGAAATCGGGGAGCTGTTTTTT.

This clone was found many times. V and J are TRBV4-1 and TRBJ2-7; 8 nucleotides agree with TRBD1. CDR3 size: 15 residues. Germline CDR1 MGHRA, CDR2 YSYEKL. After removal of 4 bases from V and 1 base from J, the junction contained 6 bases not matched to a gene. The CDR3 DNA sequence: TGCGCCAGCAGCCCCGGACAGGGTATTTCCTACGAGCAGTACTTC. It codes for CASSPGQGISYEQYF.

This sequence joins TRBV10-2 and TRBJ1-2, with D tentatively TRBD1 (5 bases). The V and J ends lost 5 bases and 4 bases respectively, with 20 bases between them. CDR1 WSHSY and CDR2 SAAADI come from the germline V gene. The CDR3 has 16 residues. CDR3 residues: CASSRLRPGGFYGYTF. In DNA form, the CDR3 reads TGCGCCAGCAGTAGGTTAAGACCTGGGGGTTTCTATGGCTACACCTTC.

The chain joins TRBV20-1 to TRBJ2-7; D may be TRBD2 (5 bases). The germline CDR1 and CDR2 sequences are DFQATT and SNEGSKA (reference sequence). The CDR3 has 14 residues. The V end lost 1 base, the J end lost 1 base, and 11 bases lay between the germline ends. Here the CDR3 reads CSARGLAFSYEQYF. The CDR3 DNA follows: TGCAGTGCTAGAGGGCTAGCTTTTTCCTACGAGCAGTACTTC.

This clone occurred many times. The chain couples TRBV6-1 to TRBJ2-7; 9 nucleotides line up with TRBD1. Germline CDR1 reads MNHNS; CDR2 reads SASEGT. With 6 bases clipped from V and 7 bases from J, the junction kept 10 bases outside the gene matches. The CDR3 extends over 14 amino acids. CDR3 in amino acids: CASRPGQGEGEQYF. For the CDR3, the DNA is TGTGCCAGCAGGCCGGGACAGGGAGAAGGGGAGCAGTACTTC.

This clone came up many times. A much larger clone differs by one base, so this may be a read error. This chain connects TRBV29-1 to TRBJ2-7; 8 nucleotides match TRBD2. The germline V gene has CDR1 SQVTM and CDR2 ANQGSEA. This CDR3 has 13 amino acids. The CDR3, as DNA: TGCGGCGTTGAACCCCTAGCGGGCTACGAGCAGTACTTC. Amino acids: CGVEPLAGYEQYF.

This clone was picked up many times. The chain employs TRBV30 and TRBJ2-1, with D perhaps TRBD2 (5 bases). Germline V gives CDR1 GTSNPN, CDR2 SVGIG (reference sequence). This CDR3 contains 15 residues. V lost 3 bases to trimming and J lost 0 bases, with 12 bases between them. As DNA, the CDR3 is TGTGCCTGGAGGAGAGGACTTACCTCCTACAATGAGCAGTTCTTC. It encodes CAWRRGLTSYNEQFF. Using reference TRBV30 and TRBJ2-1 for the parts outside the CDR3, the full variable domain is SQTIHQWPATLVQPVGSPLSLECTVEGTSNPNLYWYRQAAGRGLQLLFYSVGIGQISSEVPQNLSASRPQDRQFILSSKKLLLSDSGFYLCAWRRGLTSYNEQFFGPGTRLTVL.

J is TRBJ2-3 and V is TRBV11-1; 8 bases map to TRBD2. Germline-derived CDR1 and CDR2 are SGHAT and FQDESV (reference sequence). Germline trimming cut 3 bases from V and 2 bases from J; bases unmatched to any gene: 4. The length of the CDR3 is 15 residues. CDR3 DNA: TGTGCCAGCAGCTTGAGCGGGAGAGACACAGATACGCAGTATTTT. Protein: CASSLSGRDTDTQYF.

Many counts were recorded for this clone. The CDR3 loop is CASSEAGNEQYF. In DNA, the CDR3 is TGTGCCAGCAGTGAAGCAGGGAACGAGCAGTACTTC. The chain has TRBV25-1 and TRBJ2-7, with D maybe TRBD1 (5 bases). The CDR3 contains 12 residues. In germline, CDR1 is MGHDK, CDR2 SYGVNS. Between the trimmed V and J ends, which lost 2 bases and 5 bases, there was a span of 7 bases.

In its sample, this clone was seen a few times. The CDR3 DNA reads TGTGCCAGTAGTACCCGACAGGCTGGCTACACCTTC. Protein sequence: CASSTRQAGYTF. The chain joins TRBV19 to TRBJ1-2, with D tentatively TRBD1 (6 bases). From germline, CDR1 is LNHDA and CDR2 SQIVND (reference sequence). Between the trimmed V and J ends, which lost 4 bases and 7 bases, there was a span of 10 bases. The CDR3 extends over 12 amino acids. The full variable domain, rest sourced from reference TRBV19 and TRBJ1-2, is DGGITQSPKYLFRKEGQNVTLSCEQNLNHDAMYWYRQDPGQGLRLIYYSQIVNDFQKGDIAEGYSVSREKKESFPLTVTSAQKNPTAFYLCASSTRQAGYTFGSGTRLTVV.

In its sample, this clone was seen many times. The chain recombines TRBV27 with TRBJ2-1; a weak D match, TRBD1 (5 bases). This CDR3 region has 14 residues. V was clipped by 6 bases and J by 0 bases, with 9 bases between them. Germline CDR1 is MNHEY and CDR2 is SMNVEV (reference sequence). CDR3 in DNA: TGTGCCAGCAGGGGGCTAACCTCCTACAATGAGCAGTTCTTC. Amino acid sequence: CASRGLTSYNEQFF.

As to this clone: The same CDR3 also results from other DNA sequences found in this sample. The rearrangement uses TRBV5-1 and TRBJ2-7; 8 bases match TRBD1. Germline trimming cut 0 bases from V and 3 bases from J; bases unmatched to any gene: 14. Germline V gives CDR1 SGHRS, CDR2 YFSETQ. This CDR3 is 18 amino acids long. The CDR3 region is CASSLVGLQGVKFYEQYF. CDR3 nucleotides: TGCGCCAGCAGCTTGGTAGGTCTACAGGGGGTCAAGTTCTACGAGCAGTACTTC. The full variable domain, in which reference TRBV5-1 and TRBJ2-7 provide the parts outside the CDR3, is KAGVTQTPRYLIKTRGQQVTLSCSPISGHRSVSWYQQTPGQGLQFLFEYFSETQRNKGNFPGRFSGRQFSNSRSEMNVSTLELGDSALYLCASSLVGLQGVKFYEQYFGPGTRLTVT.

This clone is labeled as medium-sized. V gene TRBV20-1 combines with J gene TRBJ2-7, with 10 bases lining up with TRBD1. The germline CDR1 and CDR2 sequences are DFQATT and SNEGSKA (reference sequence). With 3 bases clipped from V and 9 bases from J, the junction kept 11 bases outside the gene matches. There are 14 residues in the CDR3. The CDR3 reads CSASLGSTGGVQYF. The CDR3 DNA reads TGCAGTGCTAGCTTAGGCTCGACAGGGGGCGTGCAGTACTTC.

This clone has at least ten counts. The rearrangement joins TRBV3-1 to TRBJ2-3; D possibly corresponds to TRBD1 (6 bases). Germline-derived CDR1 and CDR2 are LGHDT and YNNKEL (reference sequence). The CDR3 length is 16 residues. V was shortened by 6 bases and J by 1 base, with 17 bases between the two germline ends. This chain's CDR3 is CASSRGQGRGTDTQYF. Here the CDR3 DNA reads TGTGCCAGCAGTCGAGGTCAGGGGAGAGGCACAGATACGCAGTATTTT.

V and J are TRBV11-1 and TRBJ2-1; 13 bases fit TRBD2. Losses at the gene ends were 5 bases for V and 8 bases for J; bases not matched to a gene: 6. The CDR3 extends over 15 amino acids. Germline V gene sequence: CDR1 SGHAT, CDR2 FQDESV (reference sequence). The CDR3 DNA reads TGTGCCAGCAGCCAGACTAGCGGGGGGAACTATGAGCAGTTCTTC. Protein: CASSQTSGGNYEQFF.

The genes are TRBV7-9 and TRBJ2-7; maybe TRBD2 (6 bases). V lost 5 bases and J 4 bases, leaving 15 bases between the germline ends. From germline, CDR1 is SEHNR and CDR2 FQNEAQ (reference sequence). This CDR3 is 14 amino acids long. The CDR3 DNA is TGTGCCAGCAGCCCTTCGGGACTCTATTACGAGCAGTACTTC. Protein sequence: CASSPSGLYYEQYF. Using reference TRBV7-9 and TRBJ2-7 for the parts outside the CDR3, the full variable domain is DTGVSQNPRHKITKRGQNVTFRCDPISEHNRLYWYRQTLGQGPEFLTYFQNEAQLEKSRLLSDRFSAERPKGSFSTLEIQRTEQGDSAMYLCASSPSGLYYEQYFGPGTRLTVT.

The genes are TRBV20-1 and TRBJ2-7; TRBD2 is a possible D gene (6 bases). Germline CDR1 DFQATT, CDR2 SNEGSKA (reference sequence). The CDR3 runs to 14 residues. V was trimmed by 0 bases and J by 1 base, leaving 10 bases between them. The CDR3 nucleotides are TGCAGTGCTAGAGATCAAGGGACTTCCTACGAGCAGTACTTC. Protein product: CSARDQGTSYEQYF.

The rearrangement joins TRBV6-1 to TRBJ1-2; TRBD1 matches at 7 bases. With V trimmed by 4 bases and J by 5 bases, 4 bases remained unmatched. Germline V gives CDR1 MNHNS, CDR2 SASEGT. This CDR3 has 13 residues. The CDR3 DNA sequence: TGTGCCAGCAGTGTTGGACAGGAGTATGGCTACACCTTC. Translated: CASSVGQEYGYTF.

The chain uses TRBV6-1 and TRBJ2-7; possible D gene TRBD2, 5 bases. Trimming took 7 bases from V and 13 from J, leaving 32 bases between them. This CDR3 has 16 amino acids. The germline V gene has CDR1 MNHNS and CDR2 SASEGT. CDR3 loop: CASTRKGGVTPRPLYF. DNA for the CDR3: TGTGCCAGCACCCGAAAAGGAGGAGTTACTCCAAGGCCGTTATACTTC.

By sample fraction, this clone is medium-sized. The chain employs TRBV20-1 and TRBJ1-6; D perhaps matches TRBD1 (5 bases). The CDR3 runs 17 residues. V dropped 3 bases and J dropped 6 bases, with 21 bases sitting between them. CDR1 and CDR2 (germline): DFQATT, SNEGSKA (reference sequence). The CDR3 DNA reads as TGCAGTGCTAGCTCCCCGGGGGGGGGATTGGGTAATTCACCCCTCCACTTT. As protein: CSASSPGGGLGNSPLHF.

The sample holds many counts of this clone. The sample contains more than one DNA sequence encoding this CDR3. The chain links TRBV9 to TRBJ1-1; D possibly corresponds to TRBD1 (5 bases). Trimming left V 3 bases short and J 6 bases short, with 21 bases between. This CDR3 contains 16 residues. Germline V gives CDR1 SGDLS, CDR2 YYNGEE. The CDR3 sequence is CASSAQNLGGGAEAFF. As DNA, the CDR3 is TGTGCCAGCAGCGCTCAGAACCTGGGGGGAGGGGCTGAAGCTTTCTTT.

This clone was observed many times. The chain links TRBV19 to TRBJ2-5, with D possibly matching TRBD2 (7 bases). The germline V gene encodes CDR1 LNHDA and CDR2 SQIVND (reference sequence). The CDR3 is made up of 14 amino acids. Trimming took 5 bases from V and 4 from J, leaving 14 bases between them. CDR3 region: CASSWGGGPETQYF. DNA of the CDR3: TGTGCCAGTAGTTGGGGGGGGGGCCCAGAGACCCAGTACTTC.

This clone was found many times. Germline and junction disagree at one end, which may indicate a read error. The chain is built from TRBV28 and TRBJ1-5; perhaps TRBD1 as D (6 bases). The CDR3 runs to 18 residues. Germline V gives CDR1 MDHEN, CDR2 SYDVKM. The CDR3 spells CASSSISTGTWSSQPQHF. The CDR3 DNA is TGTGCCAGCAGTTCAATCTCAACAGGGACCTGGAGCAGTCAGCCCCAGCATTTT.

This clone was counted only a few times. The V and J genes are TRBV27 and TRBJ2-7; 8 nucleotides match TRBD1. The CDR3 contains 15 residues. V lost 6 bases, J lost 3 bases, and 10 bases stayed unmatched. Germline CDR1 is MNHEY and CDR2 is SMNVEV (reference sequence). This chain's CDR3 is CASRTRDRGGYEQYF. As DNA, the CDR3 is TGTGCCAGCAGGACGAGAGACAGGGGAGGCTACGAGCAGTACTTC.

In this sample, this clone turned up many times. The J gene is TRBJ2-1, the V gene TRBV9; 16 nucleotides line up with TRBD2. Germline V gives CDR1 SGDLS, CDR2 YYNGEE. V gave up 4 bases and J gave up 3 bases; unmatched junction bases: 16. This CDR3 comprises 21 residues. In nucleotides, the CDR3 is TGTGCCAGCAGCCCCAGGGGTTTGGGGGGGACTAGCGGGAGGGACTACAATGAGCAGTTCTTC. It is translated as CASSPRGLGGTSGRDYNEQFF.

The rearrangement uses TRBV11-3 and TRBJ1-1; 7 nucleotides align to TRBD1. The CDR3 runs 15 residues. CDR1 is SGHNT and CDR2 is YENEEA in the germline V gene. J lost 1 base, V lost 1 base, and 3 bases had no gene match. The CDR3 bases are TGTGCCAGCAGCTTAGGAGGGACAGCGAACACTGAAGCTTTCTTT. Amino acid sequence: CASSLGGTANTEAFF.